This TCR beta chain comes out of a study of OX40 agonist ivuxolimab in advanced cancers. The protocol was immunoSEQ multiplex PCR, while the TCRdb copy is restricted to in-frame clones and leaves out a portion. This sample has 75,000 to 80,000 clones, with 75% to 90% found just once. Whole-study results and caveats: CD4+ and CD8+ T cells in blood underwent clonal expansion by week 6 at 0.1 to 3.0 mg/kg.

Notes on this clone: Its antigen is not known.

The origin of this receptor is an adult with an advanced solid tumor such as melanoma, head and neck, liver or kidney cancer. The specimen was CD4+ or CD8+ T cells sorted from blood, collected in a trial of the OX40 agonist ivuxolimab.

The DNA of the CDR3 is TGTGCCAGCAGCTTAGCTAGCCAGGCCACCGGGGAGCTGTTTTTT. Translated, it gives CASSLASQATGELFF. The gene calls are TRBV7-8 and TRBJ2-2, with no clear D. The germline gives CDR1 SGHVS, CDR2 FQNEAQ. The ends were cut back, 0 bases at V and 4 bases at J, with 9 bases in the middle. This CDR3 contains 15 residues. Variable domain in full (rest from reference TRBV7-8 and TRBJ2-2): GAGVSQSPRYKVAKRGQDVALRCDPISGHVSLFWYQQALGQGPEFLTYFQNEAQLDKSGLPSDRFFAERPEGSVSTLKIQRTQQEDSAVYLCASSLASQATGELFFGEGSRLTVL.